The following is a TCR beta chain sequence with its context. Its target is unknown. This sample is part of a study of identical twins. General study results and limits: Memory repertoires showed no such pattern, whereas abundant cord blood beta clonotypes carried fewer insertions. Part of the zero-insertion signal could reflect confounding by invariant MAIT and iNKT cells.

There are 13 residues in the CDR3. V lost 5 bases to trimming and J lost 8 bases, with 13 bases between them. The authors used template switching to add a universal primer site and gave cDNA unique molecular identifiers. TCRdb passed the 5' RACE reads through MiXCR, listing each CDR3 protein once. The sample shows approximately 500,000 distinct CDR3 sequences, over 12% of them seen only once. The same data also contributed to another study, on yellow fever vaccine responses in identical twins. This second study says: Convergence reportedly seemed to mark part of the twins' vaccine T cell response, with personalization marking the rest.

Sequencing input: CD4+ T cells sorted from blood. The receptor was isolated from a woman aged 18-30 years in good health. The chain carries TRBV12-3 or TRBV12-4 and TRBJ2-1, with D tentatively TRBD1 (5 bases). CDR3 protein: CASSPSRGHEQFF. In nucleotides, the CDR3 is TGTGCCAGCAGTCCCTCTAGGGGTCATGAGCAGTTCTTC.